A single sample is the source of the 11 T cell receptor beta chains below, sequenced in a study of cytomegalovirus exposure and HLA in healthy donors. Clones were read by immunoSEQ multiplex PCR, and TCRdb kept only the in-frame ones, dropping some. The sample contains about 120,000 clones, more than 70% of which appear only once. The sample taken for sequencing was PBMCs. These receptors were collected from a man between 18 and 35 years old in good health and CMV-seronegative.

The chain couples TRBV30 to TRBJ1-5; D is possibly TRBD1 (5 bases). V was pared by 1 base and J by 5 bases, with 12 bases between. The CDR3 sequence is 14 residues long. The V gene's germline CDR1 is GTSNPN and CDR2 SVGIG (reference sequence). CDR3 sequence (DNA): TGTGCCTGGAGTGGAGGTTCAGGGCATCAGCCCCAGCATTTT. Protein: CAWSGGSGHQPQHF.

This chain links TRBV5-1 with TRBJ2-7; a possible D gene is TRBD2 (6 bases). CDR1 is SGHRS and CDR2 is YFSETQ in the germline V gene. Trimming shortened V by 5 bases and J by 0 bases, and 12 bases separated the two germline ends. The CDR3 runs to 14 residues. The CDR3 is CASRFSGSSYEQYF. In DNA form, the CDR3 reads TGCGCCAGCAGGTTTAGCGGCAGCTCCTACGAGCAGTACTTC. Based on the CDR3 plus reference TRBV5-1 and TRBJ2-7, the full variable domain is KAGVTQTPRYLIKTRGQQVTLSCSPISGHRSVSWYQQTPGQGLQFLFEYFSETQRNKGNFPGRFSGRQFSNSRSEMNVSTLELGDSALYLCASRFSGSSYEQYFGPGTRLTVT.

V usage is TRBV9 and J usage is TRBJ1-2; 8 bases are a match to TRBD1. V gave up 0 bases and J gave up 4 bases; unmatched junction bases: 5. The germline V gene encodes CDR1 SGDLS and CDR2 YYNGEE. The CDR3 length is 15 residues. CDR3 sequence reads: CASSVAAGGGYGYTF. For the CDR3, the DNA is TGTGCCAGCAGCGTAGCCGCAGGGGGCGGCTATGGCTACACCTTC.

The chain couples TRBV6-4 to TRBJ2-1, with unresolved D. This CDR3 comprises 13 residues. V was shortened by 6 bases and J by 2 bases, with 8 bases between the two germline ends. CDR1 and CDR2 from the germline V gene are MRHNA and SNTAGT. The CDR3 spells CASSRHPYNEQFF. The DNA of the CDR3 is TGTGCCAGCAGCAGACACCCCTACAATGAGCAGTTCTTC.

The chain links TRBV19 to TRBJ1-2, with a possible D match to TRBD1 (6 bases). The length of the CDR3 is 14 residues. V was cut by 5 bases and J by 5 bases, with 15 bases left in between. CDR1 and CDR2 from the germline V gene are LNHDA and SQIVND (reference sequence). The CDR3 region is CASSPRTDRYGYTF. In DNA, the CDR3 is TGTGCCAGTAGTCCTCGGACAGATCGGTATGGCTACACCTTC. The full variable domain, completed using reference TRBV19 and TRBJ1-2, is DGGITQSPKYLFRKEGQNVTLSCEQNLNHDAMYWYRQDPGQGLRLIYYSQIVNDFQKGDIAEGYSVSREKKESFPLTVTSAQKNPTAFYLCASSPRTDRYGYTFGSGTRLTVV.

CDR3 DNA sequence: TGTGCCAGCCTTAAGACAGCCATGAACACTGAAGCTTTCTTT. Residues: CASLKTAMNTEAFF. This sequence joins TRBV6-5 and TRBJ1-1; weak D call: TRBD1 (5 bases). The CDR3 is 14 residues long. Germline values: CDR1 MNHEY, CDR2 SVGAGI. V was clipped by 8 bases and J by 0 bases, with 13 bases between them.

The J gene is TRBJ2-1, the V gene TRBV12-5, with TRBD1 matching 7 bases. This CDR3 has 16 amino acids. The V gene end was trimmed by 5 bases and the J gene end by 4 bases; junction bases not matched to a gene: 11. The germline gives CDR1 LGHNT, CDR2 FRNRAP. The CDR3 DNA sequence: TGTGCTAGTGGTCCCGGACAGGCGCTGAAGTACAATGAGCAGTTCTTC. Translated: CASGPGQALKYNEQFF.

This clone was counted once. The chain carries TRBV11-2 and TRBJ2-7; 8 nucleotides align to TRBD1. The germline CDR1 and CDR2 sequences are SGHAT and FQNNGV. J lost 3 bases, V lost 5 bases, and 9 bases had no gene match. This CDR3 has 15 amino acids. The CDR3 bases are TGTGCCAGCAGCCCGAGGACAGGGTGGGTCTACGAGCAGTACTTC. Its protein is CASSPRTGWVYEQYF. Full variable domain (rest looked up from reference TRBV11-2 and TRBJ2-7): EAGVAQSPRYKIIEKRQSVAFWCNPISGHATLYWYQQILGQGPKLLIQFQNNGVVDDSQLPKDRFSAERLKGVDSTLKIQPAKLEDSAVYLCASSPRTGWVYEQYFGPGTRLTVT.

DNA for the CDR3: TGTGCCTGGAGTGAAGGACTAGCGGGAGGGACAGATACGCAGTATTTT. The encoded protein is CAWSEGLAGGTDTQYF. The chain links TRBV30 to TRBJ2-3, with 15 bases matching TRBD2. The V gene end was trimmed by 1 base and the J gene end by 3 bases; junction bases not matched to a gene: 2. This CDR3 is 16 amino acids long. Germline V gene sequence: CDR1 GTSNPN, CDR2 SVGIG (reference sequence).

This chain links TRBV7-8 with TRBJ2-1; 11 positions match TRBD2. Germline values: CDR1 SGHVS, CDR2 FQNEAQ. V gave up 5 bases and J gave up 5 bases; unmatched junction bases: 5. CDR3 length: 15 amino acids. CDR3: CASSMTSGANNEQFF. CDR3 sequence (DNA): TGTGCCAGCAGCATGACTAGCGGGGCCAACAATGAGCAGTTCTTC.

This rearrangement joins TRBV10-3 to TRBJ2-1; no clear D. CDR1 ENHRY and CDR2 SYGVKD come from the germline V gene. This CDR3 is 15 amino acids long. V was shortened by 3 bases and J by 0 bases, with 9 bases between the two germline ends. The CDR3, as DNA: TGTGCCATCAGTGAATCCCAGGTCTCCTACAATGAGCAGTTCTTC. Translated, it gives CAISESQVSYNEQFF.